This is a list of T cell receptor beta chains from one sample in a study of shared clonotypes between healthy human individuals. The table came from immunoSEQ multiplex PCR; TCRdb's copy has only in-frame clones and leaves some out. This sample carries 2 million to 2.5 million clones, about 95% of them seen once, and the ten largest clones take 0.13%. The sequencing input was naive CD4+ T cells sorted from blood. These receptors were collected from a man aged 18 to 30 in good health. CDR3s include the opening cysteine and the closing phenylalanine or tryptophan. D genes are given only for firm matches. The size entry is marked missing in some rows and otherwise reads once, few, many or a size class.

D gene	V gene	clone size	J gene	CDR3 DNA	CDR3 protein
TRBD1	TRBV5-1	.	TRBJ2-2	TGCGCCAGCAGCTCCGGTCAGACAGGGGGCTGGTCCGGGGAGCTGTTTTTT	CASSSGQTGGWSGELFF
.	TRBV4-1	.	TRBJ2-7	TGCGCCAGCAGCAAAAGGGACACTATCTCCTACGAGCAGTACTTC	CASSKRDTISYEQYF
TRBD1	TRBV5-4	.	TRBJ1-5	TGTGCCAGCAGCTTACAGGGGAATCAGCCCCAGCATTTT	CASSLQGNQPQHF
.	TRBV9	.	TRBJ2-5	TGTGCCAGCAGCGGGACAGCAAGCCTGAAAGAGACCCAGTACTTC	CASSGTASLKETQYF
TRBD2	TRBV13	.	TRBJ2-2	TGTGCCAGCAGCCCACCGGGACTAGCTGACACCGGGGAGCTGTTTTTT	CASSPPGLADTGELFF
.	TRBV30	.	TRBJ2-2	TGTGCCTGGAGTCGATCCAGTAAAACCGGGGAGCTGTTTTTT	CAWSRSSKTGELFF
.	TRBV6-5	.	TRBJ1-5	TGTGCCAGCAGTTTGGGACTAGGGAACCCCCAGCATTTT	CASSLGLGNPQHF
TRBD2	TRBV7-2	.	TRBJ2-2	TGTGCCAGCAGCCCCGGACTAGCGGGACCGACCGGGGAGCTGTTTTTT	CASSPGLAGPTGELFF
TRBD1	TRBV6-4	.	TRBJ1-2	TGTGCCAGCAGTGACTCGACAGGGGGCCCCTACACCTTC	CASSDSTGGPYTF
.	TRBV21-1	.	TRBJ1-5	TGTGCCAGCAGCAAATCCCAAAGGACAGGGGCGAGCAATCAGCCCCAGCATTTT	CASSKSQRTGASNQPQHF
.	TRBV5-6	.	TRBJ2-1	TGTGCCAGCAGCTTGTATAGGGGCGCTTTGGATGAGCAGTTCTTC	CASSLYRGALDEQFF
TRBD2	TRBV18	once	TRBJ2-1	TGTGCCAGCTCACCGCTGGGGGGGAGTACGGGAACCTACAATGAGCAGTTCTTC	CASSPLGGSTGTYNEQFF
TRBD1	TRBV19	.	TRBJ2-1	TGTGCCAGTAGCCGGGGACAGGGTAAGATCAATGAGCAGTTCTTC	CASSRGQGKINEQFF
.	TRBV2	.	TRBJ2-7	TGTGCCAGCGGGTTATGGGTACCCGAGCAGTACTTC	CASGLWVPEQYF
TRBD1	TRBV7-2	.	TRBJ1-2	TGTGCCAGCAGCTTAGAGAACAGGGGGAACTATGGCTACACCTTC	CASSLENRGNYGYTF
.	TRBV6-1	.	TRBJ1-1	TGTGCCAGCATCCAAAGAGGGGACACTGAAGCTTTCTTT	CASIQRGDTEAFF
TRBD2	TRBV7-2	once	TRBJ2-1	TGTGCCAGCAGCTTTAGCGGGAGTGGGACCTACAATGAGCAGTTCTTC	CASSFSGSGTYNEQFF
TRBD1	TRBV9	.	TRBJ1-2	TGTGCCAGCAGCGTAGATCCAGGGGGCTCTCTCTACACCTTC	CASSVDPGGSLYTF
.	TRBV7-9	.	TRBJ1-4	TGTGCCAGCAGCTTAGTGGGGCCTAAAGAAAAACTGTTTTTT	CASSLVGPKEKLFF
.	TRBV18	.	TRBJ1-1	TGTGCCAGCTCACTAACGACGCTGGGCACTGAAGCTTTCTTT	CASSLTTLGTEAFF
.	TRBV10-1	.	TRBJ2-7	TGCGCCAGCAGTGAGTCGAACAGGGCTTACGAGCAGTACTTC	CASSESNRAYEQYF
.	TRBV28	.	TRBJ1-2	TGTGCCAGCAGTTACGCCGGGGCCTATGATGGCTACACCTTC	CASSYAGAYDGYTF
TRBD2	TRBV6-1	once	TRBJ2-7	TGTGCCAGCAACGGGGGGTGGTCCTACGAGCAGTACTTC	CASNGGWSYEQYF
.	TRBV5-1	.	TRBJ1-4	TGCGCCAGCAGCTGTTATTGGGTTCAGGGGGAAAAACTGTTTTTT	CASSCYWVQGEKLFF
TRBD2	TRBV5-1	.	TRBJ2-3	TGCGCCAGCAGCTGGGGGACTAGCGATAGCACAGATACGCAGTATTTT	CASSWGTSDSTDTQYF
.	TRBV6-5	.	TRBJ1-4	TGTGCCAGCAGTTACTCCGGGGAAGGCGAAAAACTGTTTTTT	CASSYSGEGEKLFF
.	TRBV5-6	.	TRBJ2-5	TGTGCCAGCAGCTTAGGTACAGGCGGGATAAAGAGTGGCCAGTACTTC	CASSLGTGGIKSGQYF
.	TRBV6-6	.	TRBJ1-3	TGTGCCAGCAGCCCCGGGGGCTCTGGAAACACCATATATTTT	CASSPGGSGNTIYF
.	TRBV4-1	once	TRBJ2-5	TGCGCCAGCAGCCAAGTGGTAGAGCAGGGTGAGACCCAGTACTTC	CASSQVVEQGETQYF
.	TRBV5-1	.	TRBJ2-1	TGCGCCAGCAGCTTGGATAGTAGGGCAAACAATGAGCAGTTCTTC	CASSLDSRANNEQFF
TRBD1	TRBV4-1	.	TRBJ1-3	TGCGCCAGCAGCCGAGAGGACAGGGCACGTGGAAACACCATATATTTT	CASSREDRARGNTIYF
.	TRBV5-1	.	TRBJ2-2	TGCGCCAGCAGCTTGGAACCCACAGGGAGGGGCACCGGGGAGCTGTTTTTT	CASSLEPTGRGTGELFF
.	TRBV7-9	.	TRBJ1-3	TGTGCCAGCAGCTTGTCCCAGGGGAACTCTGGAAACACCATATATTTT	CASSLSQGNSGNTIYF
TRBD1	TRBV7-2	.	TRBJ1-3	TGTGCCAGCAGCATTGCAGGGGGCGTCAACACCATATATTTT	CASSIAGGVNTIYF
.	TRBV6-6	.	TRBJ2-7	TGTGCCAGCAGAGTCGCGGGTACGGTCGACGAGCAGTACTTC	CASRVAGTVDEQYF
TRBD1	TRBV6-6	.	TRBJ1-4	TGTGCCAGCAGACGGGACAGGGGCGGGAATGAAAAACTGTTTTTT	CASRRDRGGNEKLFF
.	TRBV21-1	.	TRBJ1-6	TGTGCCAGCAGCATGATTGGTTCACCCCTCCACTTT	CASSMIGSPLHF
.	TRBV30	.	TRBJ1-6	TGTGCCTGGAGGACTGATAGGGGGAATTCACCCCTCCACTTT	CAWRTDRGNSPLHF
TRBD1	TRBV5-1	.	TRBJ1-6	TGCGCCAGCAGCTTGGCGGGACAGGGCTATAATTCACCCCTCCACTTT	CASSLAGQGYNSPLHF
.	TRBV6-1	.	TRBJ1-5	TGTGCCAGCAGCGACGCGCGCAGACAGCCCCAGCATTTT	CASSDARRQPQHF
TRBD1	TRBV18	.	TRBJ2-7	TGTGCCAGCTCTCAGGACAGGGTCGACGAGCAGTACTTC	CASSQDRVDEQYF
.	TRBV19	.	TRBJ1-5	TGTGCCAGTAGTGCCCCAGGGCTCCTTGGGAGCAATCAGCCCCAGCATTTT	CASSAPGLLGSNQPQHF
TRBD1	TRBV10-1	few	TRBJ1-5	TGCGCCAGCACCCGGACAGGCCACAATCAGCCCCAGCATTTT	CASTRTGHNQPQHF
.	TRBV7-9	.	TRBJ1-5	TGTGCCAGCAGCTTGACAGGAGTTAGCAATCAGCCCCAGCATTTT	CASSLTGVSNQPQHF
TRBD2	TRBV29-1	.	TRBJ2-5	TGCAGCGTTGCCTCGGGGGGACCGGACCGAGAGACCCAGTACTTC	CSVASGGPDRETQYF
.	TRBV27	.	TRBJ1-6	TGTGCCAGCAGATACGCGTTGGGTTCACCCCTCCACTTT	CASRYALGSPLHF
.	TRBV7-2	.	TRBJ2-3	TGTGCCAGCAGCTTCGTCCCCGGGAGAGTAACAGATACGCAGTATTTT	CASSFVPGRVTDTQYF
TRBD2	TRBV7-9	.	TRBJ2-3	TGTGCCAGCAGCTCCCGGACTAGCGGGAGCACAGATACGCAGTATTTT	CASSSRTSGSTDTQYF
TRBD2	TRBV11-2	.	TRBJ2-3	TGTGCCAGCTCTGTAGCGGGAGCCGTACAGGGTACGCAGTATTTT	CASSVAGAVQGTQYF
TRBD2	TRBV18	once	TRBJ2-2	TGTGCCAGCTCACCATCCGGGAGGCCGAACACCGGGGAGCTGTTTTTT	CASSPSGRPNTGELFF
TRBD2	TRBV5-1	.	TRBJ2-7	TGCGCCAGCAGCTTGCCGATTACGACAGAAGCGGGGTACTACGAGCAGTACTTC	CASSLPITTEAGYYEQYF